Described below is a single TCR beta chain sequence and its context. Its target is not known. This sample is drawn from a study of T cell clonotyping in hematopoietic cell transplantation. There are 17 residues in the CDR3. Repertoires were generated with immunoSEQ multiplex PCR, while TCRdb's copy carries only in-frame clones and drops some. The table lists 1,800 or so clones, around three quarters of them singletons. Study outcomes and limitations: At the given depth, recipient repertoires were over 97% de novo clonotypes. Recipient TCR diversity dropped after transplant; expanded clonotypes rose from day 30 to 180. Graft donor and pretransplant recipient Inverse Simpson Index values predicted broader posttransplant TCR diversity. No sorting was done, leaving CD4 and CD8 contributions mixed.

This clonotype originated in a man aged 25 to 45 in good health. Some clones in this sample may be carry-over from other donors' samples. Sample: peripheral blood mononuclear cells. The chain uses TRBV21-1 and TRBJ2-7; the table's TRBD2 call for D was not verified on the DNA. TRBV21-1 is recorded as a pseudogene. CDR3 region: CASSRRPLAGDKYEQYF. CDR3 nucleotide sequence: TGTGCCAGCAGCAGACGACCACTAGCGGGAGACAAGTACGAGCAGTACTTC.